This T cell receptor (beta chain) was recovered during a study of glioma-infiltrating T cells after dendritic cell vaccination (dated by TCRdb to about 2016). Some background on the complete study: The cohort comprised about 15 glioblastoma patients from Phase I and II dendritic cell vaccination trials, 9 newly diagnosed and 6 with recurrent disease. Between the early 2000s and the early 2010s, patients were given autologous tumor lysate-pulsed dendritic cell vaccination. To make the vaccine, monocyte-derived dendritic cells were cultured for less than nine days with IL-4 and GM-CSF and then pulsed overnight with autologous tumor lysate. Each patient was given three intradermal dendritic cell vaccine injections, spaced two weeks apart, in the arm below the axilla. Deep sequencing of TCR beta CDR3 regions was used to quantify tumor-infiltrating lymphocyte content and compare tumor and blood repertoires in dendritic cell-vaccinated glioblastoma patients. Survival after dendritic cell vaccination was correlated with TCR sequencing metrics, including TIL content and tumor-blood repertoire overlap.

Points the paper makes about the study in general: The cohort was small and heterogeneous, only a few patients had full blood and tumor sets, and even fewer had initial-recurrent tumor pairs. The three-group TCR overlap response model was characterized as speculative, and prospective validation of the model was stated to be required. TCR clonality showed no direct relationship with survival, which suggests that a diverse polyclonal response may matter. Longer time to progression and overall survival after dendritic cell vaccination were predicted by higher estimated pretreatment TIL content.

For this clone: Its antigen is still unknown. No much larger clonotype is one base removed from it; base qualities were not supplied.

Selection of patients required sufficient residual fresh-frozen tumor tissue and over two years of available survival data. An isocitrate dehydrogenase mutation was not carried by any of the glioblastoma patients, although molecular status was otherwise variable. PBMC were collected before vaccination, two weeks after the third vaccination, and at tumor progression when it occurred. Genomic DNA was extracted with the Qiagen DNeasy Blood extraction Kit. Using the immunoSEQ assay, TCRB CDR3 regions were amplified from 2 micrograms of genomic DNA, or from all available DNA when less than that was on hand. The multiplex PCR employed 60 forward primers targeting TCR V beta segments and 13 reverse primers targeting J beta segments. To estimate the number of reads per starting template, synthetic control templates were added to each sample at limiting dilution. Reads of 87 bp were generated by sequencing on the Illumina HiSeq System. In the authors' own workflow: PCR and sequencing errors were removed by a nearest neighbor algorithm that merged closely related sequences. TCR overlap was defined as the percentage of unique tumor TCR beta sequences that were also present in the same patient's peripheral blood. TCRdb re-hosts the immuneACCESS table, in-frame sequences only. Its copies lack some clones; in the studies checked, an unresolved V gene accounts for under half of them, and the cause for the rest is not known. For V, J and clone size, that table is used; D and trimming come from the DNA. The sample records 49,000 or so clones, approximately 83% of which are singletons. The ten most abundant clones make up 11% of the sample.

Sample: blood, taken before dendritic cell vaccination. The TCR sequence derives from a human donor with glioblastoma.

The nucleotide sequence reads TGTGCCAGCAGCCTTAGACGGAGGTCCGGTCAGCCCCAGCATTTT. It encodes CASSLRRRSGQPQHF. The chain is made from TRBV5-6 and TRBJ1-5; the D gene cannot be resolved reliably. CDR1 and CDR2 were assigned from the germline V gene as SGHDT and YYEEEE. V and J lose 4 bases and 6 bases, and a span of 17 bases separates them. The CDR3 measures 15 amino acids from cysteine to phenylalanine. Just the 45-base CDR3 DNA is kept, in frame starting at base 1.